This TCR beta chain comes out of a study of cytomegalovirus exposure and HLA in healthy donors. General study findings and limits: Later on, a genetic analysis was performed. It linked a missense variant in DCLRE1C with V- and J-gene trimming of TCR beta.

V trimming: 5 bases; J trimming: 7 bases; junction bases outside the gene matches: 7. Germline V gene data show CDR1 as MNHNS and CDR2 as SASEGT. This CDR3 spans 14 amino acids. As regards this clone: As yet, its antigen is unknown.

The PCR ran on 60 Vbeta and 13 Jbeta primers. Sequencing was performed with immunoSEQ multiplex PCR; in TCRdb, only in-frame clones are kept and a portion is missing. The data contain approximately 300,000 clones, 75% to 85% of them singletons. The sample taken for sequencing was PBMCs. This receptor was obtained from a girl aged 2-10 years in good health and CMV-seronegative. The chain combines TRBV6-1 with TRBJ1-3; TRBD1 matches at 8 bases. The CDR3 DNA reads as TGTGCCAGCAGTATTGACAGGGGTGGGAACACCATATATTTT. This sequence encodes CASSIDRGGNTIYF.